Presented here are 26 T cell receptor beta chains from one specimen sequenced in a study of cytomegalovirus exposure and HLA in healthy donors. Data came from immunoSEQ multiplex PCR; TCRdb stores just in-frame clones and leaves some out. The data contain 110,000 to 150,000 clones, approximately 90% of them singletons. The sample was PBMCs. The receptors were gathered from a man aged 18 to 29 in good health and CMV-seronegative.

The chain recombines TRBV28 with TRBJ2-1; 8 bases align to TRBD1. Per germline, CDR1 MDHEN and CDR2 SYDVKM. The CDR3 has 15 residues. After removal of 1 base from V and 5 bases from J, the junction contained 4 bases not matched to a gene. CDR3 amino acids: CASSLLGTGNNEQFF. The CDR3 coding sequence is TGTGCCAGCAGTTTATTAGGGACAGGTAACAATGAGCAGTTCTTC. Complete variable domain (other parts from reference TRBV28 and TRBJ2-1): DVKVTQSSRYLVKRTGEKVFLECVQDMDHENMFWYRQDPGLGLRLIYFSYDVKMKEKGDIPEGYSVSREKKERFSLILESASTNQTSMYLCASSLLGTGNNEQFFGPGTRLTVL.

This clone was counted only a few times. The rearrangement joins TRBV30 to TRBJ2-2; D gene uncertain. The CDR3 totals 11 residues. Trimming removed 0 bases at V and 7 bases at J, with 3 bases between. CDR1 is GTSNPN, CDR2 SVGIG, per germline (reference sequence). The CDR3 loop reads CAWSVYGELFF. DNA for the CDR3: TGTGCCTGGAGTGTGTACGGGGAGCTGTTTTTT.

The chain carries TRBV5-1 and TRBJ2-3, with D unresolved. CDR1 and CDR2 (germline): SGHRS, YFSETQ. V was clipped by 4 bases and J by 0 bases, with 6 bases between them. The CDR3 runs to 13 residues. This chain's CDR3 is CASSTDSTDTQYF. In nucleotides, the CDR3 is TGCGCCAGCAGCACAGATAGCACAGATACGCAGTATTTT. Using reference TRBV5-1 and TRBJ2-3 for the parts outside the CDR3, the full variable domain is KAGVTQTPRYLIKTRGQQVTLSCSPISGHRSVSWYQQTPGQGLQFLFEYFSETQRNKGNFPGRFSGRQFSNSRSEMNVSTLELGDSALYLCASSTDSTDTQYFGPGTRLTVL.

CDR3 coding DNA: TGTGCCAGCAGTTTATCCCGTATGGGAGAACGCACAGATACGCAGTATTTT. The encoded protein is CASSLSRMGERTDTQYF. The chain links TRBV27 to TRBJ2-3; weak D call: TRBD2 (5 bases). Trimming pared 0 bases from V and 1 base from J, leaving 14 bases between. Germline V gives CDR1 MNHEY, CDR2 SMNVEV (reference sequence). This CDR3 has 17 amino acids.

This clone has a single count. In DNA form, the CDR3 reads TGTGCCAGCAGCCGGGGGACCGACTCTGGAAACACCATATATTTT. Its translation: CASSRGTDSGNTIYF. The V gene is TRBV9, the J gene TRBJ1-3; TRBD1 might be the D (5 bases). The CDR3 has 15 amino acids. CDR1 is SGDLS and CDR2 is YYNGEE in the germline V gene. The V and J ends lost 4 bases and 0 bases respectively, with 11 bases between them.

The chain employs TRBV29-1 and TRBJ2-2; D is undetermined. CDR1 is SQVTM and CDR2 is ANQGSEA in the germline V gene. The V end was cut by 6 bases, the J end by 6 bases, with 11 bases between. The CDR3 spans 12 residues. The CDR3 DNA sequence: TGCAGCGTACTACCACGGTCCGGGGAGCTGTTTTTT. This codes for CSVLPRSGELFF.

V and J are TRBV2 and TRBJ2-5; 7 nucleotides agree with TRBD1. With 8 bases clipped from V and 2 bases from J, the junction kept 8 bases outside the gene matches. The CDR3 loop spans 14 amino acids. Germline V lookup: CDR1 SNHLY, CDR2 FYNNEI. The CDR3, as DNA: TGTGCCAGCGATAAGGGGACAGCACAAGAGACCCAGTACTTC. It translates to CASDKGTAQETQYF. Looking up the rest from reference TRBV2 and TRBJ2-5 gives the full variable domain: EPEVTQTPSHQVTQMGQEVILRCVPISNHLYFYWYRQILGQKVEFLVSFYNNEISEKSEIFDDQFSVERPDGSNFTLKIRSTKLEDSAMYFCASDKGTAQETQYFGPGTRLLVL.

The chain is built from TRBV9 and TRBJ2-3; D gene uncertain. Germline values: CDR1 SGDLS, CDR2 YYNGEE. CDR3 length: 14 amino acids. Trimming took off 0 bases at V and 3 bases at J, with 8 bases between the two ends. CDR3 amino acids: CASSVDTVTDTQYF. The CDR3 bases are TGTGCCAGCAGCGTAGATACAGTAACAGATACGCAGTATTTT. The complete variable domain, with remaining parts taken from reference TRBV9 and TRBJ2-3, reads DSGVTQTPKHLITATGQRVTLRCSPRSGDLSVYWYQQSLDQGLQFLIQYYNGEERAKGNILERFSAQQFPDLHSELNLSSLELGDSALYFCASSVDTVTDTQYFGPGTRLTVL.

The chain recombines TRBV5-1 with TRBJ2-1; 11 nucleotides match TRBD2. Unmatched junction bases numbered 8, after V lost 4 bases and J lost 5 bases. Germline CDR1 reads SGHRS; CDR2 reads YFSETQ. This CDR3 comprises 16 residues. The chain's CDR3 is CASSGILAGGHNEQFF. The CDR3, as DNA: TGCGCCAGCAGCGGGATTCTAGCGGGGGGCCACAATGAGCAGTTCTTC.

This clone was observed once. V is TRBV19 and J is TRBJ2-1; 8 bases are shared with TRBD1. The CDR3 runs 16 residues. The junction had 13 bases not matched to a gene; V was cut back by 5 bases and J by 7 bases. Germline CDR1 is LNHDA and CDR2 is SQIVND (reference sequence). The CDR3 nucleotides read TGTGCCAGTAGTTTACTAGGACAGGGATCTGGGAATGAGCAGTTCTTC. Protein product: CASSLLGQGSGNEQFF.

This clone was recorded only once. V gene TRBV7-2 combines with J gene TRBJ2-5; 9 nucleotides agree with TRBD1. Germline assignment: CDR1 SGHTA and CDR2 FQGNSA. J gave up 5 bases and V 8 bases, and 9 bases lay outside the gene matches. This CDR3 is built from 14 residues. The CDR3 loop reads CASYEGQGWETQYF. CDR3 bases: TGTGCCAGCTACGAGGGACAGGGCTGGGAGACCCAGTACTTC.

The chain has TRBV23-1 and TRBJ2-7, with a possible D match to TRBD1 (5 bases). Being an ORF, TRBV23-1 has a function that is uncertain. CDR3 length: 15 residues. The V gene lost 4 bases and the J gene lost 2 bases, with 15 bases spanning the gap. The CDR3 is CASSRVRVVAYEQYF. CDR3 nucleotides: TGCGCCAGCAGTCGCGTCAGGGTAGTGGCCTACGAGCAGTACTTC.

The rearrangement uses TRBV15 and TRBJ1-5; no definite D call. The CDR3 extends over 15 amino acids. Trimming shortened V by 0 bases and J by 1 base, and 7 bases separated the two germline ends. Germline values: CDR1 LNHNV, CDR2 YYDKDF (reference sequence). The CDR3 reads CATSRDFQSNQPQHF. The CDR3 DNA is TGTGCCACCAGCAGAGATTTTCAGAGCAATCAGCCCCAGCATTTT.

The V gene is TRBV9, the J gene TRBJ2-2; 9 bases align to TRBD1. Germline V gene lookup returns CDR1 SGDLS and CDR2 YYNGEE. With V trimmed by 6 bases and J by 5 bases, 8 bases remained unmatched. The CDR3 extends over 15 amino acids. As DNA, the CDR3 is TGTGCCAGCATGCGGGGGACAGGGTTTACCGGGGAGCTGTTTTTT. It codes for CASMRGTGFTGELFF.

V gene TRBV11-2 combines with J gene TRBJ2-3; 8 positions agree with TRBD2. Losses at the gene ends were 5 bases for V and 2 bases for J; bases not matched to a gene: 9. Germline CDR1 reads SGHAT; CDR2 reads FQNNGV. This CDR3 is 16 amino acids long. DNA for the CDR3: TGTGCCAGCAGCCCGGGAGCGGGGGAGCACACAGATACGCAGTATTTT. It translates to CASSPGAGEHTDTQYF.

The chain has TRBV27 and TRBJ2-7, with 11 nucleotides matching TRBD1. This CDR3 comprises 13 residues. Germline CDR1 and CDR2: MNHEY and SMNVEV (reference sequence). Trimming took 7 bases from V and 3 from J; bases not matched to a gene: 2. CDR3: CASKGTGGYEQYF. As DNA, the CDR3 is TGTGCCAGCAAAGGGACAGGGGGCTACGAGCAGTACTTC.

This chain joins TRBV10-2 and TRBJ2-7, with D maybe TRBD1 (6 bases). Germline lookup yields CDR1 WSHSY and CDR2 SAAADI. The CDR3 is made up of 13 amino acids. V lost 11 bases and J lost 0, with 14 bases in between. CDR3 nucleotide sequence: TGCGCCTCCACGGGACACATCTCCTACGAGCAGTACTTC. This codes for CASTGHISYEQYF.

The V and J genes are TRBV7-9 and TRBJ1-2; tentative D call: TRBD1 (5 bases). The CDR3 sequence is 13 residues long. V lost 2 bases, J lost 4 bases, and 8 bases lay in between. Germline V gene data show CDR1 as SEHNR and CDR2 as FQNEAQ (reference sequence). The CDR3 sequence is CASSLTGGYGYTF. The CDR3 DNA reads TGTGCCAGCAGCTTAACCGGGGGCTATGGCTACACCTTC.

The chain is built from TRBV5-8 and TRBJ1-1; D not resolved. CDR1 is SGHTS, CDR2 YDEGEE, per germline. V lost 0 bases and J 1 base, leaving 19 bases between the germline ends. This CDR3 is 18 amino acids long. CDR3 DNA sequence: TGTGCCAGCAGCTTGGTTGTTGGCCTCTCAGCGGGGAACACTGAAGCTTTCTTT. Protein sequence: CASSLVVGLSAGNTEAFF.

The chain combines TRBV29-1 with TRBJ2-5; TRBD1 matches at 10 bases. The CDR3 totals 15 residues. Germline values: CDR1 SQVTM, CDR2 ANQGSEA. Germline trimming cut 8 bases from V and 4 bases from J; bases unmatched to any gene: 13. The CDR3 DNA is TGCAGCCTCGGACAGGGGGGGAATAAGGGAGAGACCCAGTACTTC. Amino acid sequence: CSLGQGGNKGETQYF.

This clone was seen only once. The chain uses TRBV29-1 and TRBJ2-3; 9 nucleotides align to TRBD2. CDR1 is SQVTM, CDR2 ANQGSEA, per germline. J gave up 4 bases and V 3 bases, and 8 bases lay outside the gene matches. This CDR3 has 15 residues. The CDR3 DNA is TGCAGCGTTGACCTGGTAGCGGGAGTGCCAGATACGCAGTATTTT. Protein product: CSVDLVAGVPDTQYF.

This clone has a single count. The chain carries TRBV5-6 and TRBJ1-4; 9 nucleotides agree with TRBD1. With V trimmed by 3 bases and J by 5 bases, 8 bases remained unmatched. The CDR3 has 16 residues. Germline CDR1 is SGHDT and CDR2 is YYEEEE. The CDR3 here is CASSYLPGQGNEKLFF. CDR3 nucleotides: TGTGCCAGCAGCTATTTACCGGGACAGGGCAATGAAAAACTGTTTTTT.

This chain's CDR3 is CASTSGQGAMNTEAFF. The CDR3 DNA reads as TGTGCCAGTACCTCCGGGCAGGGGGCGATGAACACTGAAGCTTTCTTT. The chain employs TRBV19 and TRBJ1-1; 8 bases are a match to TRBD1. The CDR3 spans 16 residues. Germline CDR1 and CDR2: LNHDA and SQIVND (reference sequence). V was clipped by 7 bases and J by 0 bases; unmatched bases: 10.

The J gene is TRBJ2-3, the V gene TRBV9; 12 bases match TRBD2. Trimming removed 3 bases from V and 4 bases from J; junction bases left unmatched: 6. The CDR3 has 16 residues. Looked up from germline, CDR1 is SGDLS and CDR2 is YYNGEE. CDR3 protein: CASSERLAGAPDTQYF. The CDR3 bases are TGTGCCAGCAGCGAGCGACTAGCGGGAGCCCCAGATACGCAGTATTTT.

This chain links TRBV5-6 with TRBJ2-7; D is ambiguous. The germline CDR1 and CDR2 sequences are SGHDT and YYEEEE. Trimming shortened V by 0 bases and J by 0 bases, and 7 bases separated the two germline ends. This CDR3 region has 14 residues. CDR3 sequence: CASSLAFDSYEQYV. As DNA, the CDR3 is TGTGCCAGCAGCTTGGCTTTTGACTCCTACGAGCAGTACGTC.

For the CDR3, the DNA is TGCGCCAGCAGCTCGACAGGGGCAGCCAATGAGCAGTTCTTC. As protein: CASSSTGAANEQFF. The chain employs TRBV5-1 and TRBJ2-1; 8 bases agree with TRBD1. The CDR3 covers 14 residues. With V trimmed by 3 bases and J by 6 bases, 5 bases remained unmatched. Germline V lookup: CDR1 SGHRS, CDR2 YFSETQ.